This entry features one TCR beta chain sequence. The antigen is undetermined. The CDR3 totals 12 residues. Trimming took off 1 base at V and 9 bases at J, with 5 bases between the two ends. Germline CDR1 and CDR2: SGDLS and YYNGEE. Primers included in the PCR were 60 Vbeta and 13 Jbeta primers. Profiling relied on immunoSEQ multiplex PCR, and the TCRdb table lists in-frame clones only, not all of them. The sample records approximately 160,000 clones, over 75% being singletons. The source of the sample is a study of cytomegalovirus exposure and HLA in healthy donors. Whole-study results and caveats: Productive rates of about 90% or about 30% were seen for most TCR beta V segments in an earlier analysis. It was assumed in the presence/absence analyses that sequencing depth was roughly uniform across donors.

Sequenced: PBMCs. This receptor was obtained from a human donor in good health. The V and J genes are TRBV9 and TRBJ1-6; D unclear. This CDR3 reads CASSVIGSPLHF. In DNA, the CDR3 is TGTGCCAGCAGCGTAATCGGTTCACCCCTCCACTTT.